Following are 16 T cell receptor beta chains from one sample sequenced in a study of cytomegalovirus exposure and HLA in healthy donors. PCR involved 60 Vbeta and 13 Jbeta primers. Some clones are missing from TCRdb's copy, which holds only in-frame ones; the method was immunoSEQ multiplex PCR. Found here are 85,000 to 120,000 clones, 75% of them singletons; the top ten hold roughly 2.5%. The sample taken for sequencing was PBMCs. These receptors originate from a man between 40 and 49 years old in good health and CMV-seronegative.

This chain joins TRBV6-1 and TRBJ2-1; no firm D call. Germline lookup yields CDR1 MNHNS and CDR2 SASEGT. V lost 1 base to trimming and J lost 8 bases, with 12 bases between them. The CDR3 runs 14 residues. The CDR3 loop reads CASSEDGSRHEQFF. The DNA for the CDR3 is TGTGCCAGCAGTGAAGACGGTAGCCGCCATGAGCAGTTCTTC.

The chain links TRBV6-5 to TRBJ2-7; D remains unclear. The CDR3 sequence is 13 residues long. Germline lookup yields CDR1 MNHEY and CDR2 SVGAGI. Trimming took off 5 bases at V and 6 bases at J, with 14 bases between the two ends. The CDR3 coding sequence is TGTGCCAGCAGTCCGACACTTTACCGCGAGCAGTACTTC. This translates into CASSPTLYREQYF.

The chain joins TRBV7-3 to TRBJ1-1; D uncertain. The CDR3 spans 14 residues. The V gene's germline CDR1 is SGHTA and CDR2 FQGTGA. V shed 2 bases and J shed 1 base, with 8 bases lying between them. The CDR3 spells CASSLFEENTEAFF. CDR3 sequence (DNA): TGTGCCAGCAGCTTATTCGAGGAGAACACTGAAGCTTTCTTT.

The V gene is TRBV20-1, the J gene TRBJ2-3, with 8 bases identical to TRBD1. CDR3 length: 11 residues. Germline loops: CDR1 DFQATT, CDR2 SNEGSKA (reference sequence). V was clipped by 6 bases and J by 6 bases; unmatched bases: 2. CDR3 region: CSATGGDTQYF. The CDR3 DNA reads as TGCAGTGCAACAGGGGGGGATACGCAGTATTTT.

This chain joins TRBV13 and TRBJ1-1, with a tentative D call TRBD1 (5 bases). Trimming left V 4 bases short and J 0 bases short, with 15 bases between. The CDR3 loop spans 16 amino acids. The germline CDR1 and CDR2 sequences are PRHDT and FYEKMQ (reference sequence). CDR3 protein: CASSSGQGLMNTEAFF. The CDR3 nucleotides are TGTGCCAGCAGCTCCGGTCAGGGACTAATGAACACTGAAGCTTTCTTT. The full variable domain, rest sourced from reference TRBV13 and TRBJ1-1, is AAGVIQSPRHLIKEKRETATLKCYPIPRHDTVYWYQQGPGQDPQFLISFYEKMQSDKGSIPDRFSAQQFSDYHSELNMSSLELGDSALYFCASSSGQGLMNTEAFFGQGTRLTVV.

The chain combines TRBV5-1 with TRBJ2-3; 9 bases map to TRBD1. With V trimmed by 4 bases and J by 8 bases, 8 bases remained unmatched. Germline V gives CDR1 SGHRS, CDR2 YFSETQ. This CDR3 comprises 14 residues. The CDR3 sequence is CASSPGQGGTTQYF. Written as DNA, the CDR3 is TGCGCCAGCAGCCCGGGACAGGGCGGGACTACGCAGTATTTT.

The gene calls are TRBV2 and TRBJ2-2, with D hard to call. Germline CDR1 reads SNHLY; CDR2 reads FYNNEI. The CDR3 length is 13 residues. The ends were cut back, 7 bases at V and 6 bases at J, with 12 bases in the middle. In DNA, the CDR3 is TGTGCCAGCACCGCCGGCCGGGCCGGGGAGCTGTTTTTT. It specifies CASTAGRAGELFF.

The chain combines TRBV5-1 with TRBJ1-1; D remains unclear. The CDR3 has 15 residues. Trimming removed 6 bases at V and 0 bases at J, with 15 bases between. Germline V gives CDR1 SGHRS, CDR2 YFSETQ. The CDR3 bases are TGCGCCAGCAAACTTGCGAGAACAGTGAACACTGAAGCTTTCTTT. Encoded protein: CASKLARTVNTEAFF. Full variable domain (rest looked up from reference TRBV5-1 and TRBJ1-1): KAGVTQTPRYLIKTRGQQVTLSCSPISGHRSVSWYQQTPGQGLQFLFEYFSETQRNKGNFPGRFSGRQFSNSRSEMNVSTLELGDSALYLCASKLARTVNTEAFFGQGTRLTVV.

The V gene is TRBV5-4, the J gene TRBJ2-3; D may be TRBD2 (7 bases). V was clipped by 2 bases and J by 0 bases, with 10 bases between them. Germline V CDR1 and CDR2: SGHNT, YYREEE (reference sequence). CDR3 length: 15 amino acids. The chain's CDR3 is CASSLQGGSTDTQYF. DNA for the CDR3: TGTGCCAGCAGCTTACAGGGAGGGAGCACAGATACGCAGTATTTT.

This clone was observed a few times. The chain carries TRBV2 and TRBJ2-2; 9 bases align to TRBD1. The germline CDR1 and CDR2 sequences are SNHLY and FYNNEI. V was pared by 4 bases and J by 6 bases, with 3 bases of the junction left unmatched. This CDR3 has 14 residues. CDR3 sequence (DNA): TGTGCCAGCAGTGCTAGACAGGGGGCCGGGGAGCTGTTTTTT. This translates into CASSARQGAGELFF.

The chain employs TRBV5-4 and TRBJ1-2; 11 bases map to TRBD1. From germline, CDR1 is SGHNT and CDR2 YYREEE (reference sequence). The CDR3 length is 14 residues. V was clipped by 2 bases and J by 8 bases; unmatched bases: 5. The CDR3 loop reads CASSLGTGGRGYTF. CDR3 nucleotide sequence: TGTGCCAGCAGCTTAGGGACAGGGGGACGGGGCTACACCTTC.

The genes are TRBV5-1 and TRBJ1-1, with D possibly being TRBD1 (5 bases). The germline gives CDR1 SGHRS, CDR2 YFSETQ. The V end lost 4 bases, the J end lost 4 bases, and 17 bases lay between the germline ends. The CDR3 loop spans 15 amino acids. CDR3 protein: CASSPLGGGTTEAFF. CDR3 coding DNA: TGCGCCAGCAGCCCCCTGGGCGGGGGGACCACTGAAGCTTTCTTT.

This chain's CDR3 is CASSLLTAANYGYTF. The CDR3 nucleotides read TGTGCCAGCAGTTTGCTGACTGCAGCTAACTATGGCTACACCTTC. The V gene is TRBV6-1, the J gene TRBJ1-2; D not certain. V was trimmed by 5 bases and J by 0 bases, leaving 13 bases between them. The germline V gene encodes CDR1 MNHNS and CDR2 SASEGT. The CDR3 covers 15 residues.

The J gene is TRBJ1-5, the V gene TRBV19; tentatively, D is TRBD1 (6 bases). The CDR3 consists of 14 residues. Germline-derived CDR1 and CDR2 are LNHDA and SQIVND (reference sequence). Between the trimmed V and J ends, which lost 6 bases and 7 bases, there was a span of 16 bases. CDR3 region: CASSAQGTSQPQHF. The CDR3 coding sequence is TGTGCCAGTAGCGCACAGGGAACCTCCCAGCCCCAGCATTTT.

V usage is TRBV19 and J usage is TRBJ2-1; TRBD1 matches at 9 bases. From germline, CDR1 is LNHDA and CDR2 SQIVND (reference sequence). V gave up 6 bases and J gave up 3 bases; unmatched junction bases: 12. The CDR3 contains 17 residues. The chain's CDR3 is CASSLHPPGQGYNEQFF. CDR3 bases: TGTGCCAGTAGCCTTCACCCCCCGGGACAGGGCTACAATGAGCAGTTCTTC.

The chain employs TRBV4-1 and TRBJ1-6; a weak D match, TRBD1 (6 bases). The V end lost 0 bases, the J end lost 7 bases, and 16 bases lay between the germline ends. The CDR3 covers 17 residues. CDR1 is MGHRA, CDR2 YSYEKL, per germline. The CDR3 region is CASSQERGRGLNSPLHF. Here the CDR3 DNA reads TGCGCCAGCAGCCAAGAGAGGGGCAGGGGTTTGAATTCACCCCTCCACTTT.